Below are 31 T cell receptor beta chains sequenced from a single sample in a study of blood T cell repertoires in COVID-19. Sequencing used immunoSEQ multiplex PCR; TCRdb keeps in-frame clones, though not all of them. The sample lists fewer than 500,000 clones, about 89% occurring once. The material sequenced was peripheral blood. These receptors all stem from a woman in her 30s with acute or convalescent COVID-19.

The chain recombines TRBV27 with TRBJ2-7; D is possibly TRBD1 (5 bases). Trimming pared 3 bases from V and 0 bases from J, leaving 9 bases between. This CDR3 spans 14 amino acids. CDR1 MNHEY and CDR2 SMNVEV come from the germline V gene (reference sequence). The CDR3 DNA is TGTGCCAGCAGTTTGGGGCAGTCCTCCTACGAGCAGTACTTC. This translates into CASSLGQSSYEQYF.

This clone appeared a single time. The CDR3 DNA follows: TGTGCCAGCAGCTTAGATTTGTGGCAGGGATCCTACGAGCAGTACTTC. Its protein is CASSLDLWQGSYEQYF. The chain recombines TRBV11-2 with TRBJ2-7; perhaps TRBD1 as D (5 bases). Per germline, CDR1 SGHAT and CDR2 FQNNGV. Trimming shortened V by 0 bases and J by 1 base, and 13 bases separated the two germline ends. The CDR3 loop spans 16 amino acids.

V is TRBV28 and J is TRBJ1-3; D is unclear. The CDR3 is 16 residues long. Germline V CDR1 and CDR2: MDHEN, SYDVKM. V was trimmed by 5 bases and J by 0 bases, leaving 14 bases between them. The CDR3 loop is CASSPRTRSSGNTIYF. The CDR3 region has the DNA TGTGCCAGCAGTCCCAGAACAAGGAGCTCTGGAAACACCATATATTTT.

The table lists this clone with a few counts. This chain links TRBV5-6 with TRBJ2-5, with 10 bases aligning to TRBD2. The CDR3 extends over 15 amino acids. J lost 3 bases, V lost 2 bases, and 4 bases had no gene match. Looked up from germline, CDR1 is SGHDT and CDR2 is YYEEEE. In DNA, the CDR3 is TGTGCCAGCAGCTTCGGGCTAGCGGGGGAAGAGACCCAGTACTTC. Amino acids: CASSFGLAGEETQYF.

The rearrangement links TRBV15 to TRBJ1-6, with D hard to call. The CDR3 spans 17 residues. Germline loops: CDR1 LNHNV, CDR2 YYDKDF (reference sequence). Between the trimmed V and J ends, which lost 1 base and 2 bases, there was a span of 12 bases. DNA of the CDR3: TGTGCCACCAGCAGAGGGGCGGGAGCGACCTATAATTCACCCCTCCACTTT. Amino acid sequence: CATSRGAGATYNSPLHF.

In DNA, the CDR3 is TGTGCCAGCAATGAGGGGCTGAACACTGAAGCTTTCTTT. This encodes CASNEGLNTEAFF. The V call is TRBV2, the J call TRBJ1-1, with D possibly TRBD1 on 5 matching bases. The CDR3 extends over 13 amino acids. Germline CDR1 SNHLY, CDR2 FYNNEI. Between the trimmed V and J ends, which lost 7 bases and 0 bases, there was a span of 9 bases. Filled out from reference TRBV2 and TRBJ1-1, the complete variable domain reads EPEVTQTPSHQVTQMGQEVILRCVPISNHLYFYWYRQILGQKVEFLVSFYNNEISEKSEIFDDQFSVERPDGSNFTLKIRSTKLEDSAMYFCASNEGLNTEAFFGQGTRLTVV.

This chain links TRBV6-5 with TRBJ2-3, with D maybe TRBD2 (5 bases). V lost 6 bases and J lost 4, with 17 bases in between. Germline CDR1 and CDR2: MNHEY and SVGAGI. The length of the CDR3 is 15 residues. This chain's CDR3 is CASRGGPITPDTQYF. CDR3 nucleotide sequence: TGTGCCAGCAGAGGAGGCCCTATTACCCCAGATACGCAGTATTTT.

The chain joins TRBV15 to TRBJ2-7; TRBD1 might be the D (6 bases). The CDR3 extends over 14 amino acids. Per germline, CDR1 LNHNV and CDR2 YYDKDF (reference sequence). Trimming shortened V by 3 bases and J by 3 bases, and 12 bases separated the two germline ends. The CDR3 loop is CATSRSGTIYEQYF. The CDR3 region has the DNA TGTGCCACCAGCAGGTCCGGGACAATCTACGAGCAGTACTTC.

About this clone itself: The same CDR3 is also encoded by other DNA sequences in this sample. The chain recombines TRBV5-1 with TRBJ1-1; no clear D gene. The CDR3 extends over 13 amino acids. Germline CDR1 and CDR2: SGHRS and YFSETQ. V lost 2 bases and J 0 bases, leaving 5 bases between the germline ends. The chain's CDR3 is CASSLTVNTEAFF. DNA of the CDR3: TGCGCCAGCAGCTTAACAGTGAACACTGAAGCTTTCTTT.

The chain is built from TRBV19 and TRBJ1-1, with 8 positions matching TRBD1. V was clipped by 3 bases and J by 6 bases; unmatched bases: 9. CDR3 length: 15 amino acids. Germline loops: CDR1 LNHDA, CDR2 SQIVND (reference sequence). The CDR3 loop is CASSIGAGGQAEAFF. In DNA form, the CDR3 reads TGTGCCAGTAGTATCGGGGCAGGGGGCCAAGCTGAAGCTTTCTTT.

V and J are TRBV7-3 and TRBJ2-5; maybe TRBD1 (5 bases). The ends were cut back, 3 bases at V and 1 base at J, with 12 bases in the middle. Looked up from germline, CDR1 is SGHTA and CDR2 is FQGTGA. CDR3 length: 15 residues. The CDR3, as DNA: TGTGCCAGCAGCTTGTCTCCTGACAGCCAAGAGACCCAGTACTTC. Translation gives CASSLSPDSQETQYF.

This rearrangement joins TRBV7-2 to TRBJ1-2, with D tentatively TRBD1 (5 bases). The V end lost 4 bases, the J end lost 4 bases, and 16 bases lay between the germline ends. CDR3 length: 15 amino acids. The germline V gene encodes CDR1 SGHTA and CDR2 FQGNSA. CDR3 in DNA: TGTGCCAGCAGCTCAAATGTGGGGGGATCCTATGGCTACACCTTC. The encoded protein is CASSSNVGGSYGYTF.

This clone appeared a single time. The rearrangement uses TRBV7-8 and TRBJ1-1; 8 bases agree with TRBD1. Per germline, CDR1 SGHVS and CDR2 FQNEAQ. J gave up 7 bases and V 3 bases, and 4 bases lay outside the gene matches. The CDR3 consists of 13 residues. CDR3 sequence: CASSFRGHFEAFF. CDR3 coding DNA: TGTGCCAGCAGCTTCAGGGGGCATTTTGAAGCTTTCTTT.

V gene TRBV5-6 combines with J gene TRBJ2-2; possibly TRBD1 for D (6 bases). V dropped 0 bases and J dropped 6 bases, with 12 bases sitting between them. The germline CDR1 and CDR2 sequences are SGHDT and YYEEEE. The CDR3 is 15 residues long. CDR3 region: CASSLGQVVAGELFF. CDR3 DNA sequence: TGTGCCAGCAGCTTGGGACAGGTGGTGGCCGGGGAGCTGTTTTTT.

The chain links TRBV3-1 (or the pseudogene TRBV3-2) to TRBJ2-1; D is perhaps TRBD2 (5 bases). This CDR3 has 14 residues. Germline V gene data show CDR1 as LGHDT and CDR2 as YNNKEL (reference sequence). The ends were cut back, 6 bases at V and 5 bases at J, with 14 bases in the middle. CDR3 nucleotides: TGTGCCAGCAGACGACGGGGTCAGCACAATGAGCAGTTCTTC. Translated, it gives CASRRRGQHNEQFF.

This clone was recorded only once. The chain recombines TRBV19 with TRBJ1-5, with TRBD1 matching 10 bases. Germline trimming cut 10 bases from V and 5 bases from J; bases unmatched to any gene: 5. Germline V gives CDR1 LNHDA, CDR2 SQIVND (reference sequence). The CDR3 totals 13 residues. As DNA, the CDR3 is TGTGCCACCGACAGGGGGCGGGATCAGCCCCAGCATTTT. This gives the protein CATDRGRDQPQHF.

Here the CDR3 reads CASSQDSGGYEQYF. CDR3 in DNA: TGTGCCAGCAGCCAAGATTCCGGGGGTTACGAGCAGTACTTC. J is TRBJ2-7 and V is TRBV4-2, with a weak D call TRBD2 (6 bases). Germline CDR1 and CDR2: LGHNA and YNFKEQ. V lost 0 bases and J 4 bases, leaving 10 bases between the germline ends. CDR3 length equals 14 residues.

The rearrangement links TRBV28 to TRBJ1-5; no firm D call. CDR3 length: 14 amino acids. Deletions cut 3 bases from V and 4 bases from J, with 10 bases between. The V gene's germline CDR1 is MDHEN and CDR2 SYDVKM. DNA for the CDR3: TGTGCCAGCAGTTTTCCGGGGAGTAATCAGCCCCAGCATTTT. Its protein is CASSFPGSNQPQHF.

The chain recombines TRBV30 with TRBJ1-4; the D gene is possibly TRBD1 (5 bases). This CDR3 has 14 residues. Trimming cost V 3 bases and J 8 bases, with 16 bases left between them. CDR1 is GTSNPN, CDR2 SVGIG, per germline (reference sequence). Here the CDR3 DNA reads TGTGCCTGGAGCCCTGATGGACAACGGGAAAAACTGTTTTTT. This sequence encodes CAWSPDGQREKLFF.

This sequence joins TRBV29-1 and TRBJ1-4; 10 bases are a match to TRBD1. The J segment lost 8 bases and the V segment lost 4 bases, leaving 7 bases of the junction unmatched. CDR1 is SQVTM and CDR2 is ANQGSEA in the germline V gene. The CDR3 contains 14 residues. The CDR3 reads CSVVGTGVEEKLFF. Written as DNA, the CDR3 is TGCAGCGTTGTGGGGACAGGGGTTGAAGAAAAACTGTTTTTT.

The chain has TRBV3-1 (or the pseudogene TRBV3-2) and TRBJ2-7; perhaps TRBD2 as D (6 bases). V shed 4 bases and J shed 6 bases, with 16 bases lying between them. CDR1 and CDR2 from the germline V gene are LGHDT and YNNKEL (reference sequence). CDR3 size: 14 residues. The CDR3 protein is CASSPGLGGFEQYF. Here the CDR3 DNA reads TGTGCCAGCAGCCCGGGACTCGGCGGGTTCGAGCAGTACTTC.

V gene TRBV7-9 combines with J gene TRBJ2-7; 8 nucleotides match TRBD2. V dropped 5 bases and J dropped 10; count of bases not matched to a gene: 7. Germline V gene data show CDR1 as SEHNR and CDR2 as FQNEAQ (reference sequence). The CDR3 covers 12 residues. CDR3 DNA sequence: TGTGCCAGCAGCCCCCGGGAGGGGTTACAGTACTTC. Translating gives CASSPREGLQYF.

The rearrangement links TRBV28 to TRBJ1-4; tentative D call: TRBD1 (6 bases). The germline CDR1 and CDR2 sequences are MDHEN and SYDVKM. Trimming cost V 4 bases and J 8 bases, with 17 bases left between them. CDR3 length equals 15 residues. Written as DNA, the CDR3 is TGTGCCAGCAGTTCTACGTACAGGGTGGAAGAAAAACTGTTTTTT. Protein product: CASSSTYRVEEKLFF.

The chain couples TRBV4-2 to TRBJ2-7, with 10 bases lining up with TRBD2. Germline CDR1 and CDR2: LGHNA and YNFKEQ. CDR3 length equals 16 residues. Trimming cost V 3 bases and J 5 bases; bases outside gene matches: 10. The CDR3 here is CASSQDQRGGRNEQYF. The CDR3 bases are TGTGCCAGCAGCCAGGACCAGCGGGGGGGCCGGAACGAGCAGTACTTC.

The chain has TRBV6-6 and TRBJ2-7; maybe TRBD2 (5 bases). The CDR3 consists of 14 residues. Deletions cut 2 bases from V and 6 bases from J, with 14 bases between. In germline, CDR1 is MNHNY, CDR2 SVGAGI (reference sequence). Written as DNA, the CDR3 is TGTGCCAGCAGTTACGGCTCCCTAGGAGGCGAGCAGTACTTC. This gives the protein CASSYGSLGGEQYF.

V and J are TRBV28 and TRBJ1-1, with D possibly matching TRBD1 (5 bases). The germline gives CDR1 MDHEN, CDR2 SYDVKM. There are 15 residues in the CDR3. The V end was cut by 10 bases, the J end by 1 base, with 19 bases between. The CDR3 protein is CATTGGGVANTEAFF. The CDR3, as DNA: TGTGCCACCACGGGGGGGGGAGTGGCGAACACTGAAGCTTTCTTT.

Notes on this clone: Different DNA sequences within this sample yield the same CDR3. The chain has TRBV6-5 and TRBJ2-3, with D tentatively TRBD2 (5 bases). Looked up from germline, CDR1 is MNHEY and CDR2 is SVGAGI. CDR3 length: 13 amino acids. V lost 0 bases and J lost 5, with 6 bases in between. CDR3 loop: CASSYSGRDTQYF. The CDR3 bases are TGTGCCAGCAGTTACTCAGGGAGAGATACGCAGTATTTT.

Of note for this clone: The sample carries other DNA sequences with the same CDR3. The chain combines TRBV7-3 with TRBJ2-5; TRBD1 aligns across 9 bases. After removal of 4 bases from V and 5 bases from J, the junction contained 2 bases not matched to a gene. The CDR3 loop spans 13 amino acids. Germline values: CDR1 SGHTA, CDR2 FQGTGA. CDR3 sequence reads: CASSWDREETQYF. The CDR3 nucleotides are TGTGCCAGCAGCTGGGACAGGGAGGAGACCCAGTACTTC. Based on the CDR3 plus reference TRBV7-3 and TRBJ2-5, the full variable domain is GAGVSQTPSNKVTEKGKYVELRCDPISGHTALYWYRQSLGQGPEFLIYFQGTGAADDSGLPNDRFFAVRPEGSVSTLKIQRTERGDSAVYLCASSWDREETQYFGPGTRLLVL.

The chain is built from TRBV4-2 and TRBJ2-5; the match to TRBD2 covers 10 bases. Trimming removed 0 bases from V and 1 base from J; junction bases left unmatched: 11. The CDR3 spans 19 residues. Germline V gene lookup returns CDR1 LGHNA and CDR2 YNFKEQ. DNA of the CDR3: TGTGCCAGCAGCCAAGACGTCGAGCGGGGGGGCCATGTCCAAGAGACCCAGTACTTC. Protein sequence: CASSQDVERGGHVQETQYF.

This clone was counted once. The identical CDR3 is also encoded by other nucleotide sequences in the sample. The chain links TRBV30 to TRBJ2-7; no reliable D call. The germline V gene has CDR1 GTSNPN and CDR2 SVGIG (reference sequence). V was trimmed by 4 bases and J by 0 bases, leaving 4 bases between them. The CDR3 has 11 residues. Here the CDR3 DNA reads TGTGCCTGGACTAGCTCCTACGAGCAGTACTTC. Translation: CAWTSSYEQYF.

The chain combines TRBV5-8 with TRBJ1-6; D uncertain. The CDR3 is 13 residues long. V lost 2 bases and J 6 bases, leaving 6 bases between the germline ends. CDR1 and CDR2 from the germline V gene are SGHTS and YDEGEE. CDR3 DNA: TGTGCCAGCAGCTTCAGTTTTAATTCACCCCTCCACTTT. It specifies CASSFSFNSPLHF. The whole variable domain, remainder taken from reference TRBV5-8 and TRBJ1-6, is EAGVTQSPTHLIKTRGQQATLRCSPISGHTSVYWYQQALGLGLQFLLWYDEGEERNRGNFPPRFSGRQFPNYSSELNVNALELEDSALYLCASSFSFNSPLHFGNGTRLTVT.